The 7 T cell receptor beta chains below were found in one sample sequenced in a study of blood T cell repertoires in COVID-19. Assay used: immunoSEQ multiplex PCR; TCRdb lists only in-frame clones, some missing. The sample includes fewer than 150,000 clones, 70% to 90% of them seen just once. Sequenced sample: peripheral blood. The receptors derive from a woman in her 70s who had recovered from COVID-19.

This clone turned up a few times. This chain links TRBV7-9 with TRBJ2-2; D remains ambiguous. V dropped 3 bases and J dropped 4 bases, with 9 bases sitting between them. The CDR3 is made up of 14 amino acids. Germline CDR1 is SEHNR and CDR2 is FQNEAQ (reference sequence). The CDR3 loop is CASSFTVTTGELFF. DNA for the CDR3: TGTGCCAGCAGCTTTACGGTAACCACCGGGGAGCTGTTTTTT. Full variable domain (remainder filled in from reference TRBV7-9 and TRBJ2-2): DTGVSQNPRHKITKRGQNVTFRCDPISEHNRLYWYRQTLGQGPEFLTYFQNEAQLEKSRLLSDRFSAERPKGSFSTLEIQRTEQGDSAMYLCASSFTVTTGELFFGEGSRLTVL.

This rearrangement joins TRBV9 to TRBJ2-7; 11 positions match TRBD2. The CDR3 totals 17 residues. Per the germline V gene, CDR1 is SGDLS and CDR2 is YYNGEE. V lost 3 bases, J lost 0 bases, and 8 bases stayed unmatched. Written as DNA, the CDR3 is TGTGCCAGCAGCGCTGGGACTAGCGGACTTAGCTCCTACGAGCAGTACTTC. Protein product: CASSAGTSGLSSYEQYF.

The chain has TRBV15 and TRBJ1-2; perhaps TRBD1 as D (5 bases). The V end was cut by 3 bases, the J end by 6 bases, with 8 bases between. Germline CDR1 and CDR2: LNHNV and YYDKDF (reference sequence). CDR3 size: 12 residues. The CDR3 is CATSRDMDGYTF. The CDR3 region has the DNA TGTGCCACCAGCAGGGACATGGATGGCTACACCTTC.

CDR3 in DNA: TGTGCCAGCAGACCTACGACAGGGAGACCTCATTCACCCCTCCACTTT. Protein sequence: CASRPTTGRPHSPLHF. The chain links TRBV28 to TRBJ1-6, with TRBD1 matching over 7 bases. Trimming removed 6 bases from V and 8 bases from J; junction bases left unmatched: 13. This CDR3 has 16 amino acids. In germline, CDR1 is MDHEN, CDR2 SYDVKM.

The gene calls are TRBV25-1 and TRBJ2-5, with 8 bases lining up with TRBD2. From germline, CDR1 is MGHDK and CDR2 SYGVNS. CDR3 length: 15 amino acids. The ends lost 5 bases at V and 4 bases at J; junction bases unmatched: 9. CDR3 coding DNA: TGTGCCAGCAGTAGGGAGCGGGGGCGGGGAGAGACCCAGTACTTC. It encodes CASSRERGRGETQYF.

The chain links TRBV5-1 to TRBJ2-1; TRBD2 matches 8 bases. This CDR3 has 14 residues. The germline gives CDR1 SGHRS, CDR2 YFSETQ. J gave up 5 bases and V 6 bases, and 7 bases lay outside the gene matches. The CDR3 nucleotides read TGCGCCAGCATGGGCGGGGGGCCGAACAATGAGCAGTTCTTC. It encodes CASMGGGPNNEQFF.

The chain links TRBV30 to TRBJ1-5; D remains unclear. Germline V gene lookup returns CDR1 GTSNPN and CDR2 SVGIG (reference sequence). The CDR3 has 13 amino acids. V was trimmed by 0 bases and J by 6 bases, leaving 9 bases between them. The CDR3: CAWSVQIGQPQHF. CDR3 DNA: TGTGCCTGGAGTGTACAGATAGGTCAGCCCCAGCATTTT.